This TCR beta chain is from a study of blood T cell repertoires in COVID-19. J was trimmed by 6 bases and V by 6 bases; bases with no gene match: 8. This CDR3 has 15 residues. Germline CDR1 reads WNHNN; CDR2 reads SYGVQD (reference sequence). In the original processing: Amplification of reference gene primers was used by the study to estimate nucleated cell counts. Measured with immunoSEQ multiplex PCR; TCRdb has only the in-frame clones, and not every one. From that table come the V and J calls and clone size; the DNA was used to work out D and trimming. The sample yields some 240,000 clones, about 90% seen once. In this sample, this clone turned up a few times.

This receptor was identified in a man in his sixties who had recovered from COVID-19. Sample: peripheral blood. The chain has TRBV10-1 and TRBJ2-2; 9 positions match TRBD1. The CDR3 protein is CASSPGQGVSGELFF. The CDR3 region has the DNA TGCGCCAGCAGCCCGGGACAGGGAGTGTCCGGGGAGCTGTTTTTT.